This TCR beta chain was captured in a study of cytomegalovirus exposure and HLA in healthy donors. Across the whole study: In a later analysis, the roughly 130 validation repertoires were reported to have used the same platform as the roughly 600 first-cohort repertoires. Study-wide points: Rarity characterized most TCR sequences, yet some public TCRs appeared in many donors. Subsequent analysis found a tendency for first-cohort TCR clusters to co-occur within the 100 to 150 validation repertoires. In vitro work confirmed that a few CMV-associated chains recognize CMV antigens.

In regard to this clone: Its antigen is currently unknown.

Sequenced by immunoSEQ multiplex PCR; TCRdb stores in-frame clones only, minus some. The table shows tens of thousands of clones, with around nine tenths occurring only once. Material for sequencing was PBMCs. This TCR came from a man between 18 and 35 years old in good health and CMV-seronegative.

CDR3 bases: TGTGCCAGCAGTTTACAGAACCAAGAGACCCAGTACTTC. Protein product: CASSLQNQETQYF. The chain links TRBV28 to TRBJ2-5; D unresolved. Trimming took 2 bases from V and 0 from J, leaving 4 bases between them. Germline-derived CDR1 and CDR2 are MDHEN and SYDVKM. The CDR3 contains 13 residues.